The clone carrying this T cell receptor (beta chain) was found a few times. Its antigen is unknown. This sample was included in a study of Graves' ophthalmopathy and Graves' hyperthyroidism. Broader study findings: In blood appeared most of the expanded thyroid clonotypes whose frequency exceeded 0.001.

Germline CDR1 and CDR2: SGHTA and FQGTGA. This CDR3 comprises 12 residues. Trimming shortened V by 5 bases and J by 6 bases, and 7 bases separated the two germline ends. TCR beta CDR3 regions were amplified from RNA transcripts. HTBI-primed first-round RT-PCR preceded second-round multiplex PCR. TCRdb itself ran the multiplex PCR reads through MiXCR, one entry per CDR3 protein. This sample has 600,000 to 650,000 distinct CDR3 sequences, with approximately 22% found just once. Newly diagnosed, the hyperthyroidism patients had under 2 months' duration and were aged 18 to 65. It was from 9.5 to 10 ml of fresh peripheral blood that the PBMCs came.

This sequence originates from a woman younger than 30 with stable Graves' hyperthyroidism. Some clones in this sample may be carry-over from other donors' samples. J is TRBJ2-2 and V is TRBV7-3, with D uncertain. The specimen sequenced was peripheral blood. The CDR3 region is CASSTAAGELFF. CDR3 DNA sequence: TGTGCCAGCAGCACTGCCGCCGGGGAGCTGTTTTTT.